The 31 T cell receptor beta chains given below trace back to one sample, sequenced in a study of blood T cell repertoires in COVID-19. Some clones are missing from TCRdb's copy, which holds only in-frame ones; the method was immunoSEQ multiplex PCR. This table holds 250,000 or so clones, 87% found once. The sample consisted of PBMCs or T cells enriched from blood (not recorded which). These receptors were taken from a man in his thirties or forties who had recovered from COVID-19.

The chain has TRBV2 and TRBJ2-7; the D gene is possibly TRBD1 (6 bases). V lost 7 bases, J lost 3 bases, and 10 bases lay in between. The germline V gene has CDR1 SNHLY and CDR2 FYNNEI. This CDR3 is 12 amino acids long. This CDR3 reads CASNREGYEQYF. CDR3 sequence (DNA): TGTGCCAGCAACAGGGAAGGCTACGAGCAGTACTTC.

This clone occurred once. The CDR3 here is CASNPYRGHTYEQYF. CDR3 nucleotide sequence: TGTGCCAGCAACCCATACAGGGGGCACACCTACGAGCAGTACTTC. This chain connects TRBV6-5 to TRBJ2-7; 9 positions agree with TRBD1. This CDR3 has 15 amino acids. The ends lost 7 bases at V and 2 bases at J; junction bases unmatched: 9. The germline V gene encodes CDR1 MNHEY and CDR2 SVGAGI.

This chain uses TRBV6-5 with TRBJ1-1; the D is unclear. CDR1 is MNHEY, CDR2 SVGAGI, per germline. Between the trimmed V and J ends, which lost 2 bases and 3 bases, there was a span of 7 bases. The CDR3 covers 13 residues. The CDR3 bases are TGTGCCAGCAGTTACCGGGAGGACACTGAAGCTTTCTTT. It yields the protein CASSYREDTEAFF.

Turning to this clone: Because the CDR3's place on the DNA is in doubt, the DNA is left out and the CDR3 is given as listed by TCRdb. The genes are TRBV21-1 and TRBJ2-1; the table names TRBD1, a call not compared with the DNA. TRBV21-1 is noted as a pseudogene. Ends included, the CDR3 has 18 residues. The CDR3 sequence is CASSKVAGGSQTKNEQFF.

This clone was seen just once. One end of the junction fails to match germline, which may point to a read error. The chain carries TRBV28 and TRBJ1-2; D gene uncertain. This CDR3 has 16 residues. The germline V gene has CDR1 MDHEN and CDR2 SYDVKM. The DNA of the CDR3 is TGTGCCAGCATCCTAAGCCGGGGTCGATCCAACTACGGCTACACCTTC. Protein sequence: CASILSRGRSNYGYTF.

This rearrangement joins TRBV11-1 to TRBJ1-5; 7 nucleotides align to TRBD1. Germline CDR1 reads SGHAT; CDR2 reads FQDESV (reference sequence). The junction had 5 bases not matched to a gene; V was cut back by 6 bases and J by 3 bases. The CDR3 is made up of 14 amino acids. CDR3 sequence (DNA): TGTGCCAGCAGATGGACAGGTAACAATCAGCCCCAGCATTTT. Encoded protein: CASRWTGNNQPQHF.

The rearrangement uses TRBV10-3 and TRBJ2-1; D is uncertain. Per the germline V gene, CDR1 is ENHRY and CDR2 is SYGVKD. The CDR3 spans 13 residues. Trimming stripped 11 bases from V and 2 bases from J, with 13 bases between. The chain's CDR3 is CAGQTSAYNEQFF. For the CDR3, the DNA is TGTGCCGGCCAGACCAGCGCCTACAATGAGCAGTTCTTC.

J is TRBJ2-1 and V is TRBV28; D possibly corresponds to TRBD2 (5 bases). Trimming took off 7 bases at V and 7 bases at J, with 17 bases between the two ends. The CDR3 is 14 residues long. Germline CDR1 MDHEN, CDR2 SYDVKM. CDR3 sequence reads: CASTESGTRNEQFF. The DNA for the CDR3 is TGTGCCAGCACCGAGAGCGGAACCAGAAATGAGCAGTTCTTC.

The chain recombines TRBV5-1 with TRBJ1-4; no reliable D call. Germline assignment: CDR1 SGHRS and CDR2 YFSETQ. The CDR3 runs to 14 residues. The V end was cut by 7 bases, the J end by 5 bases, with 15 bases between. In DNA, the CDR3 is TGCGCCAGCGCCCAAGAATACTCAAATGAAAAACTGTTTTTT. Translating it yields CASAQEYSNEKLFF.

The chain employs TRBV2 and TRBJ1-2, with D tentatively TRBD1 (5 bases). Germline values: CDR1 SNHLY, CDR2 FYNNEI. V lost 2 bases and J 7 bases, leaving 11 bases between the germline ends. This CDR3 has 13 residues. CDR3 protein: CASSESGGGGYTF. The CDR3 coding sequence is TGTGCCAGCAGTGAATCGGGGGGTGGTGGCTACACCTTC.

The chain couples TRBV27 to TRBJ2-7; TRBD1 aligns across 7 bases. The CDR3 is made up of 12 amino acids. Per the germline V gene, CDR1 is MNHEY and CDR2 is SMNVEV (reference sequence). V lost 5 bases and J lost 5; bases outside the gene matches: 3. In DNA form, the CDR3 reads TGTGCCAGCAGTCAGGACAGGAACGAGCAGTACTTC. Residues: CASSQDRNEQYF.

The chain recombines TRBV7-9 with TRBJ2-1, with D perhaps matching TRBD1 (6 bases). Germline V gives CDR1 SEHNR, CDR2 FQNEAQ (reference sequence). The V end lost 3 bases, the J end lost 0 bases, and 15 bases lay between the germline ends. The CDR3 loop spans 17 amino acids. CDR3 in amino acids: CASSFIQGTGSYNEQFF. Written as DNA, the CDR3 is TGTGCCAGCAGCTTTATTCAGGGGACCGGCTCCTACAATGAGCAGTTCTTC. Full variable domain (missing parts from reference TRBV7-9 and TRBJ2-1): DTGVSQNPRHKITKRGQNVTFRCDPISEHNRLYWYRQTLGQGPEFLTYFQNEAQLEKSRLLSDRFSAERPKGSFSTLEIQRTEQGDSAMYLCASSFIQGTGSYNEQFFGPGTRLTVL.

This clone was seen a single time. The gene calls are TRBV2 and TRBJ1-2; TRBD1 matches 7 bases. The junction had 3 bases not matched to a gene; V was cut back by 4 bases and J by 4 bases. Per the germline V gene, CDR1 is SNHLY and CDR2 is FYNNEI. This CDR3 is built from 13 residues. Here the CDR3 DNA reads TGTGCCAGCAGTGTGACAGGGTCCTATGGCTACACCTTC. Its protein product is CASSVTGSYGYTF.

Written as DNA, the CDR3 is TGTGCCAGCACCCCCGGGCGGGGGGTAAACACCGGGGAGCTGTTTTTT. Encoded protein: CASTPGRGVNTGELFF. The chain carries TRBV5-4 and TRBJ2-2; 8 nucleotides match TRBD2. The CDR3 length is 16 residues. V gave up 6 bases and J gave up 2 bases; unmatched junction bases: 9. The V gene's germline CDR1 is SGHNT and CDR2 YYREEE (reference sequence).

The V and J genes are TRBV11-2 and TRBJ2-7; D call uncertain. Germline V gene lookup returns CDR1 SGHAT and CDR2 FQNNGV. V gave up 2 bases and J gave up 0 bases, with 8 bases separating them. The CDR3 runs 14 residues. The CDR3 sequence is CASSLSVYSYEQYF. CDR3 DNA: TGTGCCAGCAGCTTAAGCGTATACTCCTACGAGCAGTACTTC. The full variable domain, with the rest looked up from reference TRBV11-2 and TRBJ2-7, is EAGVAQSPRYKIIEKRQSVAFWCNPISGHATLYWYQQILGQGPKLLIQFQNNGVVDDSQLPKDRFSAERLKGVDSTLKIQPAKLEDSAVYLCASSLSVYSYEQYFGPGTRLTVT.

V and J are TRBV2 and TRBJ2-7; no definite D call. The CDR3 extends over 14 amino acids. Germline V gene sequence: CDR1 SNHLY, CDR2 FYNNEI. V lost 2 bases and J 0 bases, leaving 8 bases between the germline ends. As DNA, the CDR3 is TGTGCCAGCAGTGAAACGGTTAGCTCCTACGAGCAGTACTTC. Translated: CASSETVSSYEQYF.

The gene calls are TRBV27 and TRBJ2-1; 10 bases align to TRBD2. Per the germline V gene, CDR1 is MNHEY and CDR2 is SMNVEV (reference sequence). The junction had 1 base not matched to a gene; V was cut back by 5 bases and J by 6 bases. The CDR3 spans 13 residues. DNA for the CDR3: TGTGCCAGCAGTAGCGGGAGGGCCAATGAGCAGTTCTTC. Its protein is CASSSGRANEQFF.

The chain has TRBV7-8 and TRBJ2-3; 7 positions agree with TRBD1. Germline V lookup: CDR1 SGHVS, CDR2 FQNEAQ. V shed 5 bases and J 2 bases; nucleotides not matched to a gene: 7. This CDR3 region has 15 residues. CDR3 protein: CASSPTGFDTDTQYF. Written as DNA, the CDR3 is TGTGCCAGCAGCCCGACAGGGTTCGACACAGATACGCAGTATTTT.

This chain connects TRBV11-2 to TRBJ2-7, with a possible D match to TRBD1 (5 bases). The germline CDR1 and CDR2 sequences are SGHAT and FQNNGV. The CDR3 contains 12 residues. V was pared by 3 bases and J by 7 bases, with 10 bases between. The CDR3 spells CASSFRREEQYF. In DNA, the CDR3 is TGTGCCAGCAGCTTTCGCAGGGAAGAGCAGTACTTC. Full variable domain (missing parts from reference TRBV11-2 and TRBJ2-7): EAGVAQSPRYKIIEKRQSVAFWCNPISGHATLYWYQQILGQGPKLLIQFQNNGVVDDSQLPKDRFSAERLKGVDSTLKIQPAKLEDSAVYLCASSFRREEQYFGPGTRLTVT.

This rearrangement joins TRBV7-2 to TRBJ1-2, with D unresolved. Trimming pared 6 bases from V and 4 bases from J, leaving 15 bases between. This CDR3 contains 14 residues. The germline CDR1 and CDR2 sequences are SGHTA and FQGNSA. The CDR3 region has the DNA TGTGCCAGCAGACTTGGGTCAGACTTCTATGGCTACACCTTC. It encodes CASRLGSDFYGYTF.

The CDR3 DNA reads TGTGCCAGTAGTCCCCGAGGGAGCGGGGACTACGAGCAGTACTTC. Its protein product is CASSPRGSGDYEQYF. This chain links TRBV19 with TRBJ2-7, with 7 bases that match TRBD2. The junction had 10 bases not matched to a gene; V was cut back by 5 bases and J by 3 bases. Germline V gene data show CDR1 as LNHDA and CDR2 as SQIVND (reference sequence). The CDR3 spans 15 residues.

V is TRBV30 and J is TRBJ1-5; the D gene is possibly TRBD1 (5 bases). Trimming removed 1 base at V and 7 bases at J, with 14 bases between. Germline V lookup: CDR1 GTSNPN, CDR2 SVGIG (reference sequence). The CDR3 length is 14 residues. Here the CDR3 DNA reads TGTGCCTGGAGTGGGTGGGGGGTACAACAGCCCCAGCATTTT. This codes for CAWSGWGVQQPQHF.

The J gene is TRBJ1-2, the V gene TRBV3-1 (or the pseudogene TRBV3-2), with D unclear. The CDR3 sequence is 13 residues long. V dropped 2 bases and J dropped 5 bases, with 9 bases sitting between them. In germline, CDR1 is LGHDT, CDR2 YNNKEL (reference sequence). CDR3: CASSQSHDYGYTF. The CDR3 DNA reads as TGTGCCAGCAGCCAAAGCCACGATTATGGCTACACCTTC.

This chain uses TRBV27 with TRBJ2-1; weak D call: TRBD1 (6 bases). V lost 6 bases, J lost 6 bases, and 12 bases lay in between. CDR3 length: 13 amino acids. Germline CDR1 MNHEY, CDR2 SMNVEV (reference sequence). The CDR3 DNA reads TGTGCCAGCAGAGGGGACACGTTCAATGAGCAGTTCTTC. Protein product: CASRGDTFNEQFF.

The gene calls are TRBV27 and TRBJ2-7; 9 bases agree with TRBD2. V lost 0 bases and J lost 0; bases outside the gene matches: 9. Germline V gives CDR1 MNHEY, CDR2 SMNVEV (reference sequence). The CDR3 has 18 amino acids. The CDR3 loop reads CASSLSGGTSRSSYEQYF. The DNA for the CDR3 is TGTGCCAGCAGTTTATCGGGGGGGACTAGCAGGAGCTCCTACGAGCAGTACTTC.

This sequence joins TRBV3-1 (or the pseudogene TRBV3-2) and TRBJ2-3, with 7 bases aligning to TRBD1. The junction had 1 base not matched to a gene; V was cut back by 0 bases and J by 4 bases. The germline V gene has CDR1 LGHDT and CDR2 YNNKEL (reference sequence). The CDR3 is 14 amino acids. CDR3 residues: CASSQEGGADTQYF. The CDR3 nucleotides are TGTGCCAGCAGCCAAGAAGGGGGCGCAGATACGCAGTATTTT.

Here the CDR3 reads CASSLKGAETGELFF. For the CDR3, the DNA is TGCGCCAGCAGCTTAAAGGGGGCAGAGACCGGGGAGCTGTTTTTT. The chain employs TRBV5-1 and TRBJ2-2, with 7 positions matching TRBD1. This CDR3 spans 15 amino acids. CDR1 and CDR2 (germline): SGHRS, YFSETQ. Unmatched junction bases numbered 6, after V lost 2 bases and J lost 5 bases.

On this clone itself: Other nucleotide sequences from this sample produce the same CDR3. The V gene is TRBV30, the J gene TRBJ2-5; no definite D call. This CDR3 region has 11 residues. Looked up from germline, CDR1 is GTSNPN and CDR2 is SVGIG (reference sequence). V was pared by 0 bases and J by 5 bases, with 4 bases between. The CDR3 sequence: CAWSVRETQYF. The CDR3 DNA reads as TGTGCCTGGAGTGTACGGGAGACCCAGTACTTC.

V gene TRBV5-1 combines with J gene TRBJ2-7; no definite D call. The CDR3 spans 15 residues. Between the trimmed V and J ends, which lost 0 bases and 5 bases, there was a span of 15 bases. The V gene's germline CDR1 is SGHRS and CDR2 YFSETQ. The CDR3 loop reads CASSLAEANPHEQYF. Written as DNA, the CDR3 is TGCGCCAGCAGCTTGGCCGAAGCTAACCCCCACGAGCAGTACTTC.

V and J are TRBV3-1 (or the pseudogene TRBV3-2) and TRBJ2-1; D unresolved. The CDR3 spans 12 residues. In germline, CDR1 is LGHDT, CDR2 YNNKEL (reference sequence). The V gene lost 0 bases and the J gene lost 15 bases, with 12 bases spanning the gap. This chain's CDR3 is CASSQDVRTRFF. DNA of the CDR3: TGTGCCAGCAGCCAAGATGTGCGAACCCGGTTCTTC.

CDR3 coding DNA: TGCGCCAGCAGCACCAGTACAGGGGGGAATCAGCCCCAGCATTTT. Its translation is CASSTSTGGNQPQHF. The chain combines TRBV5-1 with TRBJ1-5; 8 positions agree with TRBD1. Germline V gives CDR1 SGHRS, CDR2 YFSETQ. The CDR3 runs to 15 residues. Trimming at V came to 4 bases and at J to 4 bases, leaving 7 bases not matched to a gene.